Below, one TCR beta chain is given with its context. Its target is not known. Trimming removed 11 bases from V and 0 bases from J, with 8 bases in between. CDR1 and CDR2 from the germline V gene are MNHEY and SVGAGI. The CDR3 covers 13 residues. This sample is part of a study of cytomegalovirus exposure and HLA in healthy donors. The PCR was carried out with 60 Vbeta primers and 13 Jbeta primers. Measured with immunoSEQ multiplex PCR; TCRdb has only the in-frame clones, and not every one. The data hold about 96,000 clones, with about four fifths observed a single time. General study results and limits: Only CMV serostatus was available as immune exposure information.

Everyone who donated was a healthy bone marrow donor. Whereas donors were nominally healthy upon sampling, unrecorded immune exposures were probable. The receptor was derived from a woman in her seventies in good health and CMV-seropositive. The sequencing input was PBMCs. The J gene is TRBJ2-6, the V gene TRBV6-5, with a possible D match to TRBD1 (5 bases). The DNA for the CDR3 is TGTGCCGCACAGGCCTCTGGGGCCAACGTCCTGACTTTC. It codes for CAAQASGANVLTF.